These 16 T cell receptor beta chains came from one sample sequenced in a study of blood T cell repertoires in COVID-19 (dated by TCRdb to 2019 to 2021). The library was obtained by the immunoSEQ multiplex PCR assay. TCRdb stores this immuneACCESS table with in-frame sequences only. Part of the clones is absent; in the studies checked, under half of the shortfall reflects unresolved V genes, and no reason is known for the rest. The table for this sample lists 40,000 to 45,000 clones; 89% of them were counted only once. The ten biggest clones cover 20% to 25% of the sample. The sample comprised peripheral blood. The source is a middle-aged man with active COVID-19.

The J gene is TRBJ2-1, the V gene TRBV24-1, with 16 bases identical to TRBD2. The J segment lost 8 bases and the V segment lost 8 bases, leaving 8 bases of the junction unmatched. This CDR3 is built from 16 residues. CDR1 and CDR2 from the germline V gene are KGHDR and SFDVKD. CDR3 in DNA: TGTGCCACCATCGGGACTAGCGGGAGGGGACGGGATGAGCAGTTCTTC. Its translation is CATIGTSGRGRDEQFF.

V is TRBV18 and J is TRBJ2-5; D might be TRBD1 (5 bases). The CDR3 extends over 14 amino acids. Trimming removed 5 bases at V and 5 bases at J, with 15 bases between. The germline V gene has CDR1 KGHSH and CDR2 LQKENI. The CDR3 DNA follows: TGTGCCAGCTCAGATGTGAACAGGCGGGAGACCCAGTACTTC. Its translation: CASSDVNRRETQYF.

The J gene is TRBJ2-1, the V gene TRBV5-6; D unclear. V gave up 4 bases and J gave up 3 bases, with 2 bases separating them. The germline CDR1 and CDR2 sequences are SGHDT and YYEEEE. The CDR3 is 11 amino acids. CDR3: CASSLYNEQFF. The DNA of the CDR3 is TGTGCCAGCAGCCTCTACAATGAGCAGTTCTTC.

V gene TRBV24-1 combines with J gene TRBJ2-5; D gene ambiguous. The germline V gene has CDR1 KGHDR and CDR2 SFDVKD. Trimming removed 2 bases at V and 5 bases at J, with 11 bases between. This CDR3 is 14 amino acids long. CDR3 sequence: CATSDSMTQETQYF. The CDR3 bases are TGTGCCACCAGTGATTCAATGACACAGGAGACCCAGTACTTC.

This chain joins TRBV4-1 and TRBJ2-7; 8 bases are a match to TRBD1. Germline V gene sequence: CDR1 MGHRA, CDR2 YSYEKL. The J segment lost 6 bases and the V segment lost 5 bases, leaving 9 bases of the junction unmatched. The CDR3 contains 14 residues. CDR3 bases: TGCGCCAGCAGCTCCTGGACAGGGAGGTTCGAGCAGTACTTC. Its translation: CASSSWTGRFEQYF.

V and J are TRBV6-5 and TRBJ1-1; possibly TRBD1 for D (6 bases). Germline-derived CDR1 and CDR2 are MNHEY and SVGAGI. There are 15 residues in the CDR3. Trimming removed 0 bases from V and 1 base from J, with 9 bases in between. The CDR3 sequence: CASSYSGHSNTEAFF. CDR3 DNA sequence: TGTGCCAGCAGTTACTCGGGACATTCGAACACTGAAGCTTTCTTT.

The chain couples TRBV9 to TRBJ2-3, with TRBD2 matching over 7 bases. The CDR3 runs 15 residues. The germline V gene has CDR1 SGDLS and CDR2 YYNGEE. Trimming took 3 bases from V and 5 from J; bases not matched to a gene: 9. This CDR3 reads CASSASGLGQDTQYF. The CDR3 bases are TGTGCCAGCAGCGCATCCGGACTAGGCCAAGATACGCAGTATTTT.

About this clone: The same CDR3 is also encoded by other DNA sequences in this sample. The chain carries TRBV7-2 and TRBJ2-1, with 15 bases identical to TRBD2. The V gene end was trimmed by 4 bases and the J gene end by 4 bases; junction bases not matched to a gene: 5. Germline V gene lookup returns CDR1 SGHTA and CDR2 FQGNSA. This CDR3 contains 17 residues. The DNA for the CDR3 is TGTGCCAGCAGCTCCCGGACTAGCGGGAGGGGTTACAATGAGCAGTTCTTC. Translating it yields CASSSRTSGRGYNEQFF.

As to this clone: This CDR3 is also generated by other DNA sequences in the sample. CDR3 protein: CASSLGGSSYNEQFF. CDR3 sequence (DNA): TGTGCCAGCAGTTTAGGCGGTAGCTCCTACAATGAGCAGTTCTTC. This rearrangement joins TRBV28 to TRBJ2-1, with no clear D. Per germline, CDR1 MDHEN and CDR2 SYDVKM. The V gene lost 2 bases and the J gene lost 0 bases, with 8 bases spanning the gap. The CDR3 loop spans 15 amino acids.

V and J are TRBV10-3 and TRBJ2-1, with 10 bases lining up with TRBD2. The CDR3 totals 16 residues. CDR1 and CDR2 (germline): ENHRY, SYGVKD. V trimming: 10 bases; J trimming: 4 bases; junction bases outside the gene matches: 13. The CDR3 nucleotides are TGTGCCAGCCGGGAGCCTAGCGGGAGTCGGTACAATGAGCAGTTCTTC. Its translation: CASREPSGSRYNEQFF.

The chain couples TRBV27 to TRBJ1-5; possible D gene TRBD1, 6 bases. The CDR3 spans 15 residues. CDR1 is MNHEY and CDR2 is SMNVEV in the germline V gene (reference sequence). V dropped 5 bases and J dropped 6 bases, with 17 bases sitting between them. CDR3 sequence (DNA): TGTGCCAGCAGTACACGGACAGATGGAGGTCAGCCCCAGCATTTT. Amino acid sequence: CASSTRTDGGQPQHF.

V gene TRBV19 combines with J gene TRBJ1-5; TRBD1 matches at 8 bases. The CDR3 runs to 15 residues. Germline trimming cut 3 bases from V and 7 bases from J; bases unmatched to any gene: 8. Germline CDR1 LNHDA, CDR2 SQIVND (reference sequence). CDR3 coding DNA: TGTGCCAGTAGTATGGTCGGACAGGGTAACCAGCCCCAGCATTTT. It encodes CASSMVGQGNQPQHF.

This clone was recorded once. CDR3 in DNA: TGTGCCAGCAGTTCACGGACTGCTTGGGAGACCCAGTACTTC. Translation gives CASSSRTAWETQYF. The chain combines TRBV6-5 with TRBJ2-5, with a tentative D call TRBD2 (5 bases). The length of the CDR3 is 14 residues. The V gene's germline CDR1 is MNHEY and CDR2 SVGAGI. Trimming took 4 bases from V and 5 from J, leaving 14 bases between them.

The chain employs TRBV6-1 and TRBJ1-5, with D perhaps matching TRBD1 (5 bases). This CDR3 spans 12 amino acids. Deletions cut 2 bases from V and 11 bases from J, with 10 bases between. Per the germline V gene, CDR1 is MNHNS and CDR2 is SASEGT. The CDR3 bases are TGTGCCAGCAGTGAAAGACAGTCGGCCCAGCATTTT. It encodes CASSERQSAQHF.

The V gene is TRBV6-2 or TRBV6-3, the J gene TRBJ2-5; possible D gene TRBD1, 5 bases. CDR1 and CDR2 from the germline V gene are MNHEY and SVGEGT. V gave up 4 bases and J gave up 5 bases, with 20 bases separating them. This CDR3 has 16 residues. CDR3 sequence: CASSSRVFVGTETQYF. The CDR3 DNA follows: TGTGCCAGCAGTTCCAGGGTTTTTGTTGGAACGGAGACCCAGTACTTC.

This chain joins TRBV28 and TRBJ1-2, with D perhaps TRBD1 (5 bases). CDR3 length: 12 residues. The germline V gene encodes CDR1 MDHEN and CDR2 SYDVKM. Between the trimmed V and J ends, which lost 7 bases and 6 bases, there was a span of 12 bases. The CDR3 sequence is CASTRTPNGYTF. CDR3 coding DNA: TGTGCCAGCACCAGGACACCGAATGGCTACACCTTC.